A single sample gave rise to the 18 T cell receptor beta chains below, sequenced in a study of T cell responses to AZD1222 COVID-19 vaccine. TCRdb's table, derived via immunoSEQ multiplex PCR, lists solely in-frame clones and lacks some. The sample has about 97,000 clones; roughly 88% are singletons. The material was peripheral blood, obtained on day 0 of AZD1222 vaccination. These receptors were taken from an adult in good health.

The chain uses TRBV6-2 or TRBV6-3 and TRBJ1-4; D ambiguous. The CDR3 is 11 residues long. The V end lost 4 bases, the J end lost 8 bases, and 5 bases lay between the germline ends. Germline CDR1 MNHEY, CDR2 SVGEGT. In DNA form, the CDR3 reads TGTGCCAGCAGTTTACAAGAAAAACTGTTTTTT. This translates into CASSLQEKLFF.

The rearrangement links TRBV11-1 to TRBJ2-5; 8 bases line up with TRBD1. Per the germline V gene, CDR1 is SGHAT and CDR2 is FQDESV (reference sequence). Unmatched junction bases numbered 10, after V lost 7 bases and J lost 3 bases. The CDR3 consists of 15 residues. The CDR3 DNA is TGTGCCAGCACCGCGGAAGGGACAGGTGAAGAGACCCAGTACTTC. Residues: CASTAEGTGEETQYF.

J is TRBJ1-3 and V is TRBV28, with D possibly TRBD1 on 5 matching bases. V was cut by 5 bases and J by 3 bases, with 14 bases left in between. From germline, CDR1 is MDHEN and CDR2 SYDVKM. The CDR3 has 15 residues. The CDR3 is CASSPTGTGGNTIYF. The CDR3 nucleotides read TGTGCCAGCAGTCCAACCGGGACCGGTGGAAACACCATATATTTT.

This chain's CDR3 is CASSQAGDTGNTIYF. The DNA for the CDR3 is TGTGCCAGCTCACAGGCGGGAGATACTGGAAACACCATATATTTT. The J gene is TRBJ1-3, the V gene TRBV18; no clear D. Trimming removed 4 bases from V and 2 bases from J, with 12 bases in between. The germline gives CDR1 KGHSH, CDR2 LQKENI. The CDR3 consists of 15 residues.

V and J are TRBV7-2 and TRBJ1-5; D call uncertain. Germline V gene sequence: CDR1 SGHTA, CDR2 FQGNSA. Trimming pared 1 base from V and 4 bases from J, leaving 11 bases between. The CDR3 runs 15 residues. The CDR3 DNA reads as TGTGCCAGCAGCTTAGTGGGCAGGCAGAATCAGCCCCAGCATTTT. Residues: CASSLVGRQNQPQHF.

The chain links TRBV9 to TRBJ1-3; TRBD1 aligns across 7 bases. The length of the CDR3 is 16 residues. Per germline, CDR1 SGDLS and CDR2 YYNGEE. The V and J ends lost 0 bases and 0 bases, in that order; junction bases with no gene match: 3. As DNA, the CDR3 is TGTGCCAGCAGCGTAGGGGACAGTACCTCTGGAAACACCATATATTTT. Its protein is CASSVGDSTSGNTIYF.

V and J are TRBV27 and TRBJ2-5; 11 bases are shared with TRBD2. Germline assignment: CDR1 MNHEY and CDR2 SMNVEV (reference sequence). The CDR3 runs to 15 residues. The J segment lost 6 bases and the V segment lost 8 bases, leaving 11 bases of the junction unmatched. As DNA, the CDR3 is TGTGCCAGCCGAGGTAGCGGGGGGGCTCTACAGACCCAGTACTTC. This sequence encodes CASRGSGGALQTQYF.

In nucleotides, the CDR3 is TGTGCCAGTAGCGAGACAGGGATACATAGCAATCAGCCCCAGCATTTT. It encodes CASSETGIHSNQPQHF. V gene TRBV19 combines with J gene TRBJ1-5, with TRBD1 identical over 7 bases. J was trimmed by 0 bases and V by 6 bases; bases with no gene match: 8. The germline V gene has CDR1 LNHDA and CDR2 SQIVND (reference sequence). This CDR3 is built from 16 residues.

The chain uses TRBV29-1 and TRBJ2-7; 7 nucleotides align to TRBD1. V was clipped by 4 bases and J by 5 bases; unmatched bases: 5. The CDR3 is made up of 12 amino acids. The germline V gene encodes CDR1 SQVTM and CDR2 ANQGSEA. CDR3 coding DNA: TGCAGCGTTGGACAGGGATTTAACGAGCAGTACTTC. Encoded protein: CSVGQGFNEQYF.

The sample holds a few counts of this clone. The chain recombines TRBV7-3 with TRBJ2-1; 11 bases are a match to TRBD2. CDR1 and CDR2 from the germline V gene are SGHTA and FQGTGA. The J segment lost 5 bases and the V segment lost 2 bases, leaving 2 bases of the junction unmatched. There are 15 residues in the CDR3. CDR3 DNA sequence: TGTGCCAGCAGCTTACTAGCGGGGGGAAACAATGAGCAGTTCTTC. Its protein is CASSLLAGGNNEQFF.

This rearrangement joins TRBV6-1 to TRBJ1-3; no reliable D call. Germline-derived CDR1 and CDR2 are MNHNS and SASEGT. Trimming took 1 base from V and 4 from J, leaving 14 bases between them. This CDR3 is 16 amino acids long. The CDR3: CASSEERQAGGNTIYF. The CDR3, as DNA: TGTGCCAGCAGTGAAGAAAGGCAGGCGGGGGGAAACACCATATATTTT.

The V gene is TRBV3-1 (or the pseudogene TRBV3-2), the J gene TRBJ1-4; D remains ambiguous. Trimming took 5 bases from V and 5 from J, leaving 15 bases between them. CDR3 length equals 15 residues. Germline lookup yields CDR1 LGHDT and CDR2 YNNKEL (reference sequence). The DNA of the CDR3 is TGTGCCAGCAGCACCCTCACAGAGGGAAATGAAAAACTGTTTTTT. It yields the protein CASSTLTEGNEKLFF.

V usage is TRBV28 and J usage is TRBJ2-4; 8 bases agree with TRBD1. With V trimmed by 5 bases and J by 1 base, 4 bases remained unmatched. The CDR3 covers 15 residues. Germline V CDR1 and CDR2: MDHEN, SYDVKM. This CDR3 reads CASSQRQGAKNIQYF. The CDR3, as DNA: TGTGCCAGCAGTCAACGACAGGGGGCCAAAAACATTCAGTACTTC.

The chain couples TRBV29-1 to TRBJ2-1; 9 bases fit TRBD2. Losses at the gene ends were 3 bases for V and 6 bases for J; bases not matched to a gene: 12. This CDR3 has 16 residues. Germline lookup yields CDR1 SQVTM and CDR2 ANQGSEA. CDR3 loop: CSVEGLLAGTINEQFF. DNA for the CDR3: TGCAGCGTTGAGGGCCTCCTAGCGGGGACTATCAATGAGCAGTTCTTC.

This rearrangement joins TRBV6-2 or TRBV6-3 to TRBJ2-7; D may be TRBD2 (7 bases). Germline assignment: CDR1 MNHEY and CDR2 SVGEGT. CDR3 length equals 17 residues. The V end lost 2 bases, the J end lost 2 bases, and 19 bases lay between the germline ends. As DNA, the CDR3 is TGTGCCAGCAGTTACCCTCCCCTCGGGGGGCCCACCTACGAGCAGTACTTC. It codes for CASSYPPLGGPTYEQYF.

The chain uses TRBV30 and TRBJ1-3, with D unclear. V was pared by 5 bases and J by 0 bases, with 14 bases between. The germline gives CDR1 GTSNPN, CDR2 SVGIG (reference sequence). The CDR3 runs to 15 residues. CDR3 residues: CAWAFELLSGNTIYF. The DNA for the CDR3 is TGTGCCTGGGCCTTTGAACTTCTCTCTGGAAACACCATATATTTT. Complete variable domain (other parts from reference TRBV30 and TRBJ1-3): SQTIHQWPATLVQPVGSPLSLECTVEGTSNPNLYWYRQAAGRGLQLLFYSVGIGQISSEVPQNLSASRPQDRQFILSSKKLLLSDSGFYLCAWAFELLSGNTIYFGEGSWLTVV.

This clone occurred once. Given a much more abundant clone one base away, this may be a read error. The sample has other DNA sequences that encode this CDR3 too. J is TRBJ2-5 and V is TRBV11-2; 14 bases are shared with TRBD2. This CDR3 comprises 16 residues. Germline V lookup: CDR1 SGHAT, CDR2 FQNNGV. As DNA, the CDR3 is TGTGCCAGCAGCTCCAGACTAGCGGGGGGGCAAGAAACCCAGTACTTC. This gives the protein CASSSRLAGGQETQYF.

This chain connects TRBV29-1 to TRBJ1-1, with D unclear. This CDR3 is 13 amino acids long. The V end lost 7 bases, the J end lost 1 base, and 13 bases lay between the germline ends. Per the germline V gene, CDR1 is SQVTM and CDR2 is ANQGSEA. The chain's CDR3 is CSAVGEGNTEAFF. CDR3 DNA: TGCAGCGCCGTAGGTGAAGGGAACACTGAAGCTTTCTTT.